This T cell receptor beta chain was profiled in a study of radiation and T cells in renal cell carcinoma. The repertoire was sequenced with immunoSEQ multiplex PCR; TCRdb's copy has only in-frame clones and lacks some. The sample carries 40,000 to 60,000 clones, around three quarters recorded once. Time point here: blood 2 weeks post-SBRT. The sample's treatment: 15 Gy SBRT to primary tumor, nephrectomy 4 weeks later. This clone was observed once. This receptor was taken from a woman aged 70 to 79 with renal cell carcinoma. The sample was blood, taken from a patient whose treatment included radiotherapy and nephrectomy.

Written as DNA, the CDR3 is TGTGCCAGCTCACCACCAGCGAGGATGGGGAACACTGAAGCTTTCTTT. Its translation is CASSPPARMGNTEAFF. The chain carries TRBV18 and TRBJ1-1, with no clear D. The CDR3 consists of 16 residues. The V and J ends lost 0 bases and 1 base respectively, with 12 bases between them. The V gene's germline CDR1 is KGHSH and CDR2 LQKENI.